One and the same sample provided the 25 T cell receptor beta chains below, sequenced in a study of T-cell reconstitution after alpha-beta-depleted transplantation in children. The TCRbeta library incorporated unique molecular identifiers. TCRdb re-called the PCR reads through MiXCR, storing one row per CDR3 protein. The sample holds around 140,000 distinct CDR3 sequences, around 8.5% seen once. This sample comprised PBMCs, mostly from graft donor cells, obtained 180 days after TCRalphabeta/CD19-depleted stem cell transplant. The receptors were gathered from a female patient aged 2-15 years who had a stem cell transplant for congenital amegakaryocytic thrombocytopenia, so the T cells may come from the graft donor.

This clonotype showed up many times. This chain links TRBV5-1 with TRBJ2-1; D uncertain. V lost 2 bases and J lost 8, with 11 bases in between. Germline CDR1 SGHRS, CDR2 YFSETQ. The CDR3 is made up of 13 amino acids. CDR3 amino acids: CASSLESRDEQFF. The CDR3 DNA sequence: TGCGCCAGCAGCTTAGAATCTCGGGATGAGCAGTTCTTC.

This clonotype has only a few counts. The rearrangement joins TRBV12-3 or TRBV12-4 to TRBJ2-3; 9 bases line up with TRBD2. V shed 4 bases, J shed 3 bases, and the junction held 2 bases outside the gene matches. The CDR3 length is 14 residues. The CDR3 DNA sequence: TGTGCCAGCAGTTACGGACTAGCGACAGATACGCAGTATTTT. This translates into CASSYGLATDTQYF.

This clonotype appeared many times. The gene calls are TRBV20-1 and TRBJ2-2; D not resolved. The CDR3 sequence is 14 residues long. V lost 2 bases to trimming and J lost 0 bases, with 7 bases between them. CDR1 is DFQATT and CDR2 is SNEGSKA in the germline V gene (reference sequence). The chain's CDR3 is CSARILANTGELFF. CDR3 coding DNA: TGCAGTGCTAGAATCCTAGCGAACACCGGGGAGCTGTTTTTT.

This clonotype was found many times. This CDR3 is CSVGSSYNSPLHF. The CDR3 region has the DNA TGCAGCGTGGGGAGCTCCTATAATTCACCCCTCCACTTT. The chain links TRBV29-1 to TRBJ1-6, with D unclear. The V end lost 6 bases, the J end lost 0 bases, and 6 bases lay between the germline ends. CDR1 SQVTM and CDR2 ANQGSEA come from the germline V gene. CDR3 length: 13 residues.

This clonotype was observed a few times. The chain recombines TRBV20-1 with TRBJ2-7; D perhaps matches TRBD2 (5 bases). CDR1 is DFQATT and CDR2 is SNEGSKA in the germline V gene (reference sequence). V was shortened by 2 bases and J by 3 bases, with 8 bases between the two germline ends. The CDR3 spans 12 residues. CDR3 nucleotide sequence: TGCAGTGCTAGATTTCGGGGCTACGAGCAGTACTTC. This gives the protein CSARFRGYEQYF.

In this sample, this clonotype turned up many times. CDR3 nucleotides: TGCAGTGCTAGGGACTTACTAGCGGGAGATACCGAGCAGTACTTC. Protein: CSARDLLAGDTEQYF. This chain links TRBV20-1 with TRBJ2-7; 11 positions match TRBD2. Germline CDR1 DFQATT, CDR2 SNEGSKA (reference sequence). The CDR3 runs to 15 residues. With V trimmed by 3 bases and J by 6 bases, 10 bases remained unmatched.

This clonotype was counted many times. This sequence joins TRBV10-3 and TRBJ1-4, with 9 bases fitting TRBD1. The CDR3 covers 12 residues. The germline V gene has CDR1 ENHRY and CDR2 SYGVKD. V shed 9 bases, J shed 7 bases, and the junction held 3 bases outside the gene matches. CDR3 DNA: TGTGCCATAGGGACAGGGTTTGAAAAACTGTTTTTT. This gives the protein CAIGTGFEKLFF.

The chain combines TRBV6-1 with TRBJ2-1, with a weak D call TRBD2 (7 bases). This CDR3 has 17 residues. Germline V gene sequence: CDR1 MNHNS, CDR2 SASEGT. Between the trimmed V and J ends, which lost 8 bases and 4 bases, there was a span of 24 bases. The CDR3 sequence: CASVRPRGRHIYNEQFF. CDR3 sequence (DNA): TGTGCCAGCGTACGGCCGCGGGGGCGGCACATTTACAATGAGCAGTTCTTC.

The sample holds many counts of this clonotype. The chain uses TRBV5-1 and TRBJ2-5; D remains ambiguous. Germline lookup yields CDR1 SGHRS and CDR2 YFSETQ. V lost 4 bases and J lost 1, with 14 bases in between. CDR3 length equals 15 residues. CDR3 region: CASSTIQGLQETQYF. The CDR3 DNA reads as TGCGCCAGCAGCACCATCCAAGGGCTCCAAGAGACCCAGTACTTC.

Ten or more counts support this clonotype. The chain links TRBV24-1 to TRBJ2-5, with TRBD1 as a possible D gene (6 bases). The germline V gene encodes CDR1 KGHDR and CDR2 SFDVKD. The CDR3 has 15 residues. V was pared by 3 bases and J by 1 base, with 11 bases between. The CDR3: CATSDPGTFQETQYF. DNA for the CDR3: TGTGCCACCAGTGATCCCGGGACATTCCAAGAGACCCAGTACTTC.

This clonotype was detected a few times. This chain uses TRBV4-1 with TRBJ2-7, with D tentatively TRBD2 (5 bases). The CDR3 runs to 15 residues. The V end lost 1 base, the J end lost 0 bases, and 10 bases lay between the germline ends. Germline CDR1 MGHRA, CDR2 YSYEKL. For the CDR3, the DNA is TGCGCCAGCAGCCAAGGAGCGGCGAGCTCCTACGAGCAGTACTTC. As protein: CASSQGAASSYEQYF.

This clonotype came up many times. The chain has TRBV6-5 and TRBJ1-4, with 8 nucleotides matching TRBD1. Trimming removed 4 bases from V and 6 bases from J; junction bases left unmatched: 4. Germline V CDR1 and CDR2: MNHEY, SVGAGI. There are 14 residues in the CDR3. The CDR3 region has the DNA TGTGCCAGCAGTTTCGGACAGGGTTATGAAAAACTGTTTTTT. Its translation is CASSFGQGYEKLFF.

This clonotype has a count of ten or more. The gene calls are TRBV5-1 and TRBJ2-7; possible D gene TRBD1, 5 bases. Germline assignment: CDR1 SGHRS and CDR2 YFSETQ. Trimming removed 0 bases from V and 7 bases from J, with 11 bases in between. The CDR3 length is 13 residues. The DNA of the CDR3 is TGCGCCAGCAGCTTGGACCCCAGGGTTGAGCAGTACTTC. It specifies CASSLDPRVEQYF.

A single count supports this clonotype. A much larger clone lies a single base off, so this may be a read error. This chain's CDR3 is CSASAGGFITDTQYF. CDR3 coding DNA: TGCAGTGCCTCAGCGGGAGGATTTATCACAGATACGCAGTATTTT. The V and J genes are TRBV20-1 and TRBJ2-3, with TRBD2 matching over 9 bases. After removal of 6 bases from V and 2 bases from J, the junction contained 9 bases not matched to a gene. There are 15 residues in the CDR3. CDR1 DFQATT and CDR2 SNEGSKA come from the germline V gene (reference sequence).

There are a few counts of this clonotype. The chain couples TRBV29-1 to TRBJ2-5; D may be TRBD2 (6 bases). Looked up from germline, CDR1 is SQVTM and CDR2 is ANQGSEA. Trimming cost V 0 bases and J 1 base, with 12 bases left between them. This CDR3 spans 15 amino acids. CDR3 loop: CSVEDGAGTQETQYF. The CDR3, as DNA: TGCAGCGTTGAAGATGGGGCGGGGACCCAAGAGACCCAGTACTTC.

This clonotype has ten or more counts. This chain connects TRBV2 to TRBJ2-1, with a possible D match to TRBD1 (8 bases). With 7 bases removed from V and 4 bases from J, the gap between germline ends came to 11 bases. There are 13 residues in the CDR3. Germline lookup yields CDR1 SNHLY and CDR2 FYNNEI. CDR3 loop: CASNRGGYNEQFF. The CDR3 DNA sequence: TGTGCCAGCAACAGGGGGGGATACAATGAGCAGTTCTTC.

At least ten counts were recorded for this clonotype. The rearrangement uses TRBV5-1 and TRBJ2-2; tentatively, D is TRBD1 (6 bases). The germline V gene encodes CDR1 SGHRS and CDR2 YFSETQ. The ends were cut back, 0 bases at V and 7 bases at J, with 10 bases in the middle. The CDR3 consists of 14 residues. CDR3 nucleotides: TGCGCCAGCAGCTTGGTTGGGGGCAACGGGGAGCTGTTTTTT. Amino acids: CASSLVGGNGELFF.

In its sample, this clonotype was seen many times. The rearrangement uses TRBV4-3 and TRBJ2-3, with 10 bases lining up with TRBD2. The germline V gene has CDR1 LGHNA and CDR2 YSLEER. The CDR3 totals 17 residues. V lost 0 bases and J lost 4; bases outside the gene matches: 7. The CDR3 nucleotides read TGCGCCAGCAGCCAAGAGTGGCTAGCGGGAGATCCAGATACGCAGTATTTT. Amino acid sequence: CASSQEWLAGDPDTQYF.

This clonotype was seen more than once but under ten times. The CDR3 DNA is TGCAGCGTAGGAGAAGGGGGTTCACCCCTCCACTTT. Translating gives CSVGEGGSPLHF. The rearrangement uses TRBV29-1 and TRBJ1-6, with D maybe TRBD1 (6 bases). Deletions cut 6 bases from V and 9 bases from J, with 12 bases between. The length of the CDR3 is 12 residues. The germline gives CDR1 SQVTM, CDR2 ANQGSEA.

This clonotype came up many times. The chain is built from TRBV5-1 and TRBJ2-1; no definite D call. Trimming cost V 1 base and J 0 bases, with 8 bases left between them. Germline CDR1 is SGHRS and CDR2 is YFSETQ. The CDR3 covers 15 residues. The CDR3 coding sequence is TGCGCCAGCAGCTTGTCCACAACCTCCTACAATGAGCAGTTCTTC. Protein sequence: CASSLSTTSYNEQFF.

This clonotype has ten or more counts. The chain employs TRBV6-5 and TRBJ1-1; TRBD1 agrees at 10 bases. CDR1 and CDR2 (germline): MNHEY, SVGAGI. J was trimmed by 5 bases and V by 4 bases; bases with no gene match: 7. This CDR3 is built from 15 residues. CDR3 sequence reads: CASSSPGQGKTEAFF. Here the CDR3 DNA reads TGTGCCAGCAGTTCCCCGGGACAGGGGAAGACTGAAGCTTTCTTT.

This clonotype has at least ten counts. The rearrangement joins TRBV5-1 to TRBJ1-2, with a tentative D call TRBD1 (6 bases). This CDR3 region has 14 residues. Germline loops: CDR1 SGHRS, CDR2 YFSETQ. V shed 0 bases and J shed 0 bases, with 6 bases lying between them. The CDR3 reads CASSLGQANYGYTF. In DNA form, the CDR3 reads TGCGCCAGCAGCTTGGGACAGGCTAACTATGGCTACACCTTC. The variable domain in full, completed from reference TRBV5-1 and TRBJ1-2, reads KAGVTQTPRYLIKTRGQQVTLSCSPISGHRSVSWYQQTPGQGLQFLFEYFSETQRNKGNFPGRFSGRQFSNSRSEMNVSTLELGDSALYLCASSLGQANYGYTFGSGTRLTVV.

This clonotype has a count of ten or more. V is TRBV20-1 and J is TRBJ2-5; D call uncertain. The V gene's germline CDR1 is DFQATT and CDR2 SNEGSKA (reference sequence). This CDR3 has 11 residues. V was shortened by 8 bases and J by 1 base, with 8 bases between the two germline ends. The CDR3 here is CSFSAQETQYF. CDR3 bases: TGCAGTTTCTCTGCCCAAGAGACCCAGTACTTC.

This rearrangement joins TRBV7-9 to TRBJ1-4, with D hard to call. The CDR3 contains 11 residues. Looked up from germline, CDR1 is SEHNR and CDR2 is FQNEAQ (reference sequence). The ends were cut back, 2 bases at V and 8 bases at J, with 3 bases in the middle. The CDR3 region is CASSLQEKLFF. CDR3 nucleotide sequence: TGTGCCAGCAGCTTACAGGAAAAACTGTTTTTT. Supplemented by reference TRBV7-9 and TRBJ1-4, the full variable domain reads DTGVSQNPRHKITKRGQNVTFRCDPISEHNRLYWYRQTLGQGPEFLTYFQNEAQLEKSRLLSDRFSAERPKGSFSTLEIQRTEQGDSAMYLCASSLQEKLFFGSGTQLSVL.

This clonotype was counted at least ten times. CDR3: CASRRTLGTAFF. The CDR3 nucleotides read TGTGCCAGCAGACGGACTCTCGGGACGGCTTTCTTT. V is TRBV6-5 and J is TRBJ1-1; tentative D call: TRBD1 (5 bases). This CDR3 is built from 12 residues. CDR1 MNHEY and CDR2 SVGAGI come from the germline V gene. V was trimmed by 6 bases and J by 11 bases, leaving 16 bases between them.